Below are 8 T cell receptor beta chains sequenced from a single sample in a study of cytomegalovirus exposure and HLA in healthy donors. Vbeta (60) and Jbeta (13) primers were used in the PCR. TCRdb's table, derived via immunoSEQ multiplex PCR, lists solely in-frame clones and lacks some. The sample shows 110,000 or so clones, over 75% of them seen only once. The sequenced sample consisted of PBMCs. Every receptor here comes from a woman younger than 45 in good health and CMV-seropositive.

The chain recombines TRBV5-1 with TRBJ2-5; 16 nucleotides align to TRBD2. Germline trimming cut 4 bases from V and 2 bases from J; bases unmatched to any gene: 8. Germline V gives CDR1 SGHRS, CDR2 YFSETQ. This CDR3 is 18 amino acids long. The CDR3 here is CASSLLGLAGGAQETQYF. CDR3 DNA: TGCGCCAGCAGCCTACTGGGACTAGCGGGAGGGGCGCAAGAGACCCAGTACTTC.

The chain is built from TRBV9 and TRBJ1-1; tentative D call: TRBD1 (6 bases). V was trimmed by 4 bases and J by 2 bases, leaving 12 bases between them. CDR3 size: 14 residues. CDR1 and CDR2 (germline): SGDLS, YYNGEE. CDR3 in amino acids: CASSNGQPNTEAFF. Here the CDR3 DNA reads TGTGCCAGCAGCAATGGACAGCCCAACACTGAAGCTTTCTTT.

This clone was counted only a few times. This chain connects TRBV5-5 to TRBJ2-5; D unresolved. The DNA end is more similar to TRBJ2-7, so the J call may be wrong. This CDR3 has 12 residues. The V gene's germline CDR1 is SGHKS and CDR2 YYEKEE (reference sequence). CDR3 DNA: TGTGCCAGCAGCTTATTCCGCCTCGAGCAGTACTTC. Translation gives CASSLFRLEQYF.

The genes are TRBV29-1 and TRBJ1-2; D perhaps matches TRBD1 (5 bases). Germline V gene lookup returns CDR1 SQVTM and CDR2 ANQGSEA. Trimming took 5 bases from V and 6 from J, leaving 13 bases between them. The CDR3 has 12 amino acids. CDR3 in DNA: TGCAGCGTTCGGGCGGGGGAAGATGGCTACACCTTC. It is translated as CSVRAGEDGYTF.

V and J are TRBV5-5 and TRBJ1-1, with D perhaps matching TRBD1 (5 bases). The CDR3 contains 13 residues. CDR1 is SGHKS and CDR2 is YYEKEE in the germline V gene (reference sequence). The V end was cut by 4 bases, the J end by 3 bases, with 10 bases between. This CDR3 reads CASSLWGDTEAFF. CDR3 nucleotide sequence: TGTGCCAGCAGCCTGTGGGGGGACACTGAAGCTTTCTTT.

The chain combines TRBV5-6 with TRBJ1-4; maybe TRBD1 (5 bases). The V and J ends lost 5 bases and 8 bases respectively, with 13 bases between them. Germline V gene sequence: CDR1 SGHDT, CDR2 YYEEEE. The CDR3 spans 13 residues. The CDR3 DNA follows: TGTGCCAGCAGGGGACTTCTTGGGGAAAAACTGTTTTTT. Its translation: CASRGLLGEKLFF.

The chain couples TRBV10-3 to TRBJ2-3; D is perhaps TRBD1 (6 bases). The CDR3 contains 14 residues. Germline V lookup: CDR1 ENHRY, CDR2 SYGVKD. V gave up 5 bases and J gave up 3 bases, with 12 bases separating them. CDR3 region: CAISLRDTTDTQYF. The CDR3 coding sequence is TGTGCCATCAGTCTACGGGACACGACAGATACGCAGTATTTT.

The chain employs TRBV5-1 and TRBJ1-1; no firm D call. Trimming cost V 0 bases and J 10 bases, with 10 bases left between them. This CDR3 contains 12 residues. Looked up from germline, CDR1 is SGHRS and CDR2 is YFSETQ. The CDR3 nucleotides are TGCGCCAGCAGCTTGGATCGGTTCCCAGCTTTCTTT. Amino acid sequence: CASSLDRFPAFF.